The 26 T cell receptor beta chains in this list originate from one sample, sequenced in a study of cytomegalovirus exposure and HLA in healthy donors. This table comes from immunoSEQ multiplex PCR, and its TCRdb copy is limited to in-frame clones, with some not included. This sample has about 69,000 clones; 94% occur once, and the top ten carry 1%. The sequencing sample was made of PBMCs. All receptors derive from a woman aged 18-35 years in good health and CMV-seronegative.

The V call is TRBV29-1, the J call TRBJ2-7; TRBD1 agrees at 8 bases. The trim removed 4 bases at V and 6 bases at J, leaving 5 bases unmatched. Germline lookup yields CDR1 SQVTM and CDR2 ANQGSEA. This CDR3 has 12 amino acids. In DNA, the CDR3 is TGCAGCGTTGCAGGGGGCCCCGGCGAGCAGTACTTC. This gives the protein CSVAGGPGEQYF.

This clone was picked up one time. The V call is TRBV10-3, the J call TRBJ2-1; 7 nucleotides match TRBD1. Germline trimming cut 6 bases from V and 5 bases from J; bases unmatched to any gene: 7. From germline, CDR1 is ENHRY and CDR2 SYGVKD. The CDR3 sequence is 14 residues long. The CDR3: CAISPGQHNNEQFF. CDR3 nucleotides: TGTGCCATCAGCCCGGGACAGCATAACAATGAGCAGTTCTTC.

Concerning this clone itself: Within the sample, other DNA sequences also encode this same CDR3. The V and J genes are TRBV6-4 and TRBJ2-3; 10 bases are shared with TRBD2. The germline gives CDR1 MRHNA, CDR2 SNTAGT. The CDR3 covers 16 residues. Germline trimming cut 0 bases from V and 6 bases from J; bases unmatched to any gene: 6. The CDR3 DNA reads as TGTGCCAGCAGTGACTCGGCGAGCGGGGGGGCCGATACGCAGTATTTT. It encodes CASSDSASGGADTQYF.

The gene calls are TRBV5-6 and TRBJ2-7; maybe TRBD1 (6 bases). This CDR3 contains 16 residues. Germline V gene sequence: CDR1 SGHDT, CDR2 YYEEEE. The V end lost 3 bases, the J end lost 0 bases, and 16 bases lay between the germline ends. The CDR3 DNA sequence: TGTGCCAGCAGCTCCGTGGAGCAGGGGTACTCCTACGAGCAGTACTTC. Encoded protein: CASSSVEQGYSYEQYF.

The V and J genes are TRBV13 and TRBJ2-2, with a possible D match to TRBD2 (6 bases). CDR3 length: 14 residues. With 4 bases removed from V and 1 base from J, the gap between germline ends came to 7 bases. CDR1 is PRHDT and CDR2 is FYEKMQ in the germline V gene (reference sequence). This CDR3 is CASSSRGNTGELFF. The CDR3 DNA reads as TGTGCCAGCAGCTCGCGGGGGAACACCGGGGAGCTGTTTTTT.

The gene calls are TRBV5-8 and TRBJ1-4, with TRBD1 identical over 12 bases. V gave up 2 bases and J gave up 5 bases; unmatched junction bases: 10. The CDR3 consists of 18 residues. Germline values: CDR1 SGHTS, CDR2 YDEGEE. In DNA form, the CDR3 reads TGTGCCAGCAGCTTTTCTTGGGACAGGGGGCGCGAGAATGAAAAACTGTTTTTT. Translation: CASSFSWDRGRENEKLFF.

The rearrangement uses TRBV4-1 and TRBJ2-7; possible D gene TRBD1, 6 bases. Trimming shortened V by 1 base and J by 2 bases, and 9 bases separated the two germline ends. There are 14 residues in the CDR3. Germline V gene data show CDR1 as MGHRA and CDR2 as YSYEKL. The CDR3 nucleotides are TGCGCCAGCAGCCAAGGCCAGGGGACCTACGAGCAGTACTTC. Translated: CASSQGQGTYEQYF.

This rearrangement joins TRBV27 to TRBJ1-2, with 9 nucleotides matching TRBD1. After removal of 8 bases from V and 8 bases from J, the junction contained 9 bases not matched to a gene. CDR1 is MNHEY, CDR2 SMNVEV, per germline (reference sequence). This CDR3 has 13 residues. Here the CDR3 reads CASRQGGFSGYTF. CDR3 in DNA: TGTGCCAGCCGACAGGGGGGGTTTTCGGGCTACACCTTC.

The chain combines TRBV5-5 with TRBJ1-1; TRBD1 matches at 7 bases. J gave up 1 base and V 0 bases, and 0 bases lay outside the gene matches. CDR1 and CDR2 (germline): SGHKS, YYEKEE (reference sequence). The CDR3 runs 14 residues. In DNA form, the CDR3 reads TGTGCCAGCAGCTTGGCAGGGGGGAACACTGAAGCTTTCTTT. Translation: CASSLAGGNTEAFF.

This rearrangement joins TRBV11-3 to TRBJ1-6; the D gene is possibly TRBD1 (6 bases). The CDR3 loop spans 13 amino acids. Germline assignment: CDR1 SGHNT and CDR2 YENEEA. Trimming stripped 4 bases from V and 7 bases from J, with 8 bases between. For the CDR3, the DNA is TGTGCCAGCAGCTCAGGACAGAATTCACCCCTCCACTTT. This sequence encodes CASSSGQNSPLHF.

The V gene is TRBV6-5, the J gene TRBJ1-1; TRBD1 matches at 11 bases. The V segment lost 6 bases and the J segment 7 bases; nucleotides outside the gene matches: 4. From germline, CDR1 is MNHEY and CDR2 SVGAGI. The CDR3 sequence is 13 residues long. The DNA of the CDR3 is TGTGCCAGCAGCTCGGACAGGGGGCGTGAAGCTTTCTTT. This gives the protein CASSSDRGREAFF.

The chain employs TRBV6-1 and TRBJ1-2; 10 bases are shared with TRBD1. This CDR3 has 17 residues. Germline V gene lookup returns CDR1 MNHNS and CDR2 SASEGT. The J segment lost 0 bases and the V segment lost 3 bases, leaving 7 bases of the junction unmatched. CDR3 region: CASSDLGTGATNYGYTF. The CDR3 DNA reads TGTGCCAGCAGTGATCTCGGGACAGGGGCGACTAACTATGGCTACACCTTC.

CDR3 sequence: CAWSPFDSFYEQYF. Here the CDR3 DNA reads TGTGCCTGGAGTCCCTTCGACAGCTTCTACGAGCAGTACTTC. The genes are TRBV30 and TRBJ2-7; possibly TRBD1 for D (5 bases). The CDR3 covers 14 residues. Trimming removed 2 bases from V and 3 bases from J, with 14 bases in between. In germline, CDR1 is GTSNPN, CDR2 SVGIG (reference sequence).

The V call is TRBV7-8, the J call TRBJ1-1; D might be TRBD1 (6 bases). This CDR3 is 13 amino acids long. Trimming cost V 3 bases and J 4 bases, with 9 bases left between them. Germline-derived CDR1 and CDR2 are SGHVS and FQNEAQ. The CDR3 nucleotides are TGTGCCAGCAGCTTGCAGGGGATCACTGAAGCTTTCTTT. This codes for CASSLQGITEAFF. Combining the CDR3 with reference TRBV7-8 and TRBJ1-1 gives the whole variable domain GAGVSQSPRYKVAKRGQDVALRCDPISGHVSLFWYQQALGQGPEFLTYFQNEAQLDKSGLPSDRFFAERPEGSVSTLKIQRTQQEDSAVYLCASSLQGITEAFFGQGTRLTVV.

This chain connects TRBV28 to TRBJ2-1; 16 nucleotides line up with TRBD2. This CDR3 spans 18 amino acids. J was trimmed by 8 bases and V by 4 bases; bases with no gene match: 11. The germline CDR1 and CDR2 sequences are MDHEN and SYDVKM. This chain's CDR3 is CASSSTGTSGRARDEQFF. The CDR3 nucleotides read TGTGCCAGCAGTTCCACTGGGACTAGCGGGAGGGCCAGGGATGAGCAGTTCTTC.

CDR3 coding DNA: TGTGCCAGTAGTATAGCACAGGGGGGTTACGAGCAGTACTTC. Its translation is CASSIAQGGYEQYF. The rearrangement uses TRBV19 and TRBJ2-7, with TRBD1 matching 8 bases. This CDR3 spans 14 amino acids. V lost 1 base, J lost 4 bases, and 3 bases stayed unmatched. Germline-derived CDR1 and CDR2 are LNHDA and SQIVND (reference sequence).

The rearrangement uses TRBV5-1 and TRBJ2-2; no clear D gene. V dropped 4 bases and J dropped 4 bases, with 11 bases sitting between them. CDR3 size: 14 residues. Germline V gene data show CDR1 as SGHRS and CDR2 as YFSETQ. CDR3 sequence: CASSPRVATGELFF. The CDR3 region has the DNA TGCGCCAGCAGCCCCCGGGTGGCCACCGGGGAGCTGTTTTTT.

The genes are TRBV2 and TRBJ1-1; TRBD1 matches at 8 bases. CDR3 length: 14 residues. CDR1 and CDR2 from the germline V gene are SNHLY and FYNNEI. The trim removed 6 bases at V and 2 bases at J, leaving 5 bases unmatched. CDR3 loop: CASSRQGLNTEAFF. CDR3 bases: TGTGCCAGCAGCCGACAGGGGCTAAACACTGAAGCTTTCTTT. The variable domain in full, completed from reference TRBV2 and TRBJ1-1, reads EPEVTQTPSHQVTQMGQEVILRCVPISNHLYFYWYRQILGQKVEFLVSFYNNEISEKSEIFDDQFSVERPDGSNFTLKIRSTKLEDSAMYFCASSRQGLNTEAFFGQGTRLTVV.

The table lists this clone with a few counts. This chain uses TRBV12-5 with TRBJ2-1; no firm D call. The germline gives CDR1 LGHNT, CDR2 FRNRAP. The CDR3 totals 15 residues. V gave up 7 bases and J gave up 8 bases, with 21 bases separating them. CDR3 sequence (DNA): TGTGCTAGTGTCCCATACTGGAAGGAGAAGGATGAGCAGTTCTTC. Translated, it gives CASVPYWKEKDEQFF.

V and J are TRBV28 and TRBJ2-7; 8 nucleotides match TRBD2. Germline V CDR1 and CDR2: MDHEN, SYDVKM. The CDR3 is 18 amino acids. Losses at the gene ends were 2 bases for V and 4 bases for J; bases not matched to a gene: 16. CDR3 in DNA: TGTGCCAGCAGTTTACCGGACCACGGGAGGGCCAATTGGTACGAGCAGTACTTC. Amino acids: CASSLPDHGRANWYEQYF.

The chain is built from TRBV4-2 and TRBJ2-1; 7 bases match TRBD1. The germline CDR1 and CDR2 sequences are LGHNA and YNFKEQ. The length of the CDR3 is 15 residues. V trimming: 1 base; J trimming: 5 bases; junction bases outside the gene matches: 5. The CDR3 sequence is CASSQAQTGDNEQFF. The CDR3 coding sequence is TGTGCCAGCAGCCAAGCCCAAACAGGGGACAATGAGCAGTTCTTC.

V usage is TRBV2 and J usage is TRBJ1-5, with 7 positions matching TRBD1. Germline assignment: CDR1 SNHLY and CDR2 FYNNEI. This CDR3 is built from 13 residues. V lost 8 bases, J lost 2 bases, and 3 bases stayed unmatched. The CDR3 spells CASQGDGNQPQHF. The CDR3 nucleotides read TGTGCCAGCCAGGGGGATGGCAATCAGCCCCAGCATTTT.

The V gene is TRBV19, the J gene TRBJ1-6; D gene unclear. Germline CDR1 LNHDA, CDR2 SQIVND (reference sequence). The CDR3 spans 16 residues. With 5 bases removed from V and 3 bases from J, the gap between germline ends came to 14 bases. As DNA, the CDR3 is TGTGCCAGTAGTTCTATTGCGCCGGTCTATAATTCACCCCTCCACTTT. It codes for CASSSIAPVYNSPLHF.

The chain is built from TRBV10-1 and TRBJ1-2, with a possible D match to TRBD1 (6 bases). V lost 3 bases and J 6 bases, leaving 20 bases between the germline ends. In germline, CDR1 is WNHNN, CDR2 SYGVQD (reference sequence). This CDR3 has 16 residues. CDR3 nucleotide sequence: TGCGCCAGCAGTGATACTACAGGGTCCAACTCTGATGGCTACACCTTC. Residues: CASSDTTGSNSDGYTF.

CDR3 sequence: CASSPRLALSSYNEQFF. DNA for the CDR3: TGCGCCAGCAGCCCCCGTCTAGCGCTAAGCTCCTACAATGAGCAGTTCTTC. The rearrangement uses TRBV4-1 and TRBJ2-1, with a weak D call TRBD2 (6 bases). Germline lookup yields CDR1 MGHRA and CDR2 YSYEKL. Trimming pared 4 bases from V and 0 bases from J, leaving 16 bases between. The length of the CDR3 is 17 residues.

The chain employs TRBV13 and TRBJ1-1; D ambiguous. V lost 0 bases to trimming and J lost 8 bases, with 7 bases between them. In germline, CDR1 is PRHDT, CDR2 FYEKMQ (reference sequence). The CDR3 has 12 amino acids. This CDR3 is CASSLGLLEAFF. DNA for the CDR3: TGTGCCAGCAGCTTAGGCCTGTTAGAAGCTTTCTTT.